This entry is about one T cell receptor beta chain. The entry originates in a study of CD8 T cells in Susac syndrome. Reverse transcription used roughly 0.45 to 1 ug RNA and random hexamers. From the immunoSEQ multiplex PCR reads, TCRdb called clonotypes with MiXCR, one entry per CDR3 protein. The table shows about 150,000 distinct CDR3 sequences, with over 85% occurring only once. Per the germline V gene, CDR1 is DFQATT and CDR2 is SNEGSKA (reference sequence). The CDR3 has 17 amino acids. The V segment lost 0 bases and the J segment 0 bases; nucleotides outside the gene matches: 7. Sequencing was carried out using CD8+ T cells from PBMCs. The TCR comes from a human donor with multiple sclerosis. The rearrangement uses TRBV20-1 and TRBJ1-4, with TRBD1 matching 7 bases. CDR3 sequence reads: CSARDHRGPSTNEKLFF. Here the CDR3 DNA reads TGCAGTGCTAGAGATCACAGGGGACCGTCAACTAATGAAAAACTGTTTTTT.